Reported below is one T cell receptor beta chain. Generated by immunoSEQ multiplex PCR, the TCRdb table keeps only in-frame clones and is missing some. The data hold millions of clones, with around 96% observed a single time. These data originate in a study of shared clonotypes between healthy human individuals. Trimming at V came to 0 bases and at J to 0 bases, leaving 5 bases not matched to a gene. Germline V gene data show CDR1 as SGDLS and CDR2 as YYNGEE. This CDR3 contains 16 residues. Naive CD8 cells lacked CD45RO, underwent positive selection for CCR7 and left out terminally differentiated effector memory CD45RA+ cells. Every donor was a Caucasian adult from Nashville, Tennessee.

This TCR was recovered from a man between 18 and 29 years old in good health. Sequences were obtained from naive CD8+ T cells sorted from blood. This rearrangement joins TRBV9 to TRBJ2-7; 8 bases line up with TRBD2. Here the CDR3 reads CASSVVAAGDSYEQYF. CDR3 in DNA: TGTGCCAGCAGCGTAGTGGCAGCGGGGGACTCCTACGAGCAGTACTTC.